This TCR beta chain stems from a study of blood T cell repertoires in COVID-19. The table came from immunoSEQ multiplex PCR; TCRdb's copy has only in-frame clones and leaves some out. This table has 110,000 to 150,000 clones, 80% to 90% appearing once. The germline V gene has CDR1 SGDLS and CDR2 YYNGEE. There are 16 residues in the CDR3. The V gene end was trimmed by 3 bases and the J gene end by 4 bases; junction bases not matched to a gene: 8. This chain connects TRBV9 to TRBJ2-3; TRBD2 matches at 10 bases. The sequenced sample consisted of PBMCs or T cells enriched from blood (not recorded which). This clonotype was obtained from a man aged 55-75 years who had recovered from COVID-19. The CDR3 DNA is TGTGCCAGCAGCGCTAGAGCGGGGGGGCCCGCAGATACGCAGTATTTT. It specifies CASSARAGGPADTQYF.